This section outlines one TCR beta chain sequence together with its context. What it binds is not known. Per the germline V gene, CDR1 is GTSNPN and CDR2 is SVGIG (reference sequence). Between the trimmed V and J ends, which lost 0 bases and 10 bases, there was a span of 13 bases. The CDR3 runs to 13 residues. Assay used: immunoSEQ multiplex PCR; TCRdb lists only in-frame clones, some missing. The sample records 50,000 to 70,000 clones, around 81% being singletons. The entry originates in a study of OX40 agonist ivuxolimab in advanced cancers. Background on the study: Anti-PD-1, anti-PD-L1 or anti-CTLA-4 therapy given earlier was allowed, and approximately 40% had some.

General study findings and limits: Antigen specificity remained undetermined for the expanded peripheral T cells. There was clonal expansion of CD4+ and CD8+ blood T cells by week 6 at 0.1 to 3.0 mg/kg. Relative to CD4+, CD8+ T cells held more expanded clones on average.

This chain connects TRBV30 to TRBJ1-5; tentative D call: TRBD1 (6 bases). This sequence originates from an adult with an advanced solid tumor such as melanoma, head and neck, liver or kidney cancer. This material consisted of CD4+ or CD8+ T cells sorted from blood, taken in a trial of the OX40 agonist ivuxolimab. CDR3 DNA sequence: TGTGCCTGGAGTGTGGGACACAGGGACCCCCAGCATTTT. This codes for CAWSVGHRDPQHF.